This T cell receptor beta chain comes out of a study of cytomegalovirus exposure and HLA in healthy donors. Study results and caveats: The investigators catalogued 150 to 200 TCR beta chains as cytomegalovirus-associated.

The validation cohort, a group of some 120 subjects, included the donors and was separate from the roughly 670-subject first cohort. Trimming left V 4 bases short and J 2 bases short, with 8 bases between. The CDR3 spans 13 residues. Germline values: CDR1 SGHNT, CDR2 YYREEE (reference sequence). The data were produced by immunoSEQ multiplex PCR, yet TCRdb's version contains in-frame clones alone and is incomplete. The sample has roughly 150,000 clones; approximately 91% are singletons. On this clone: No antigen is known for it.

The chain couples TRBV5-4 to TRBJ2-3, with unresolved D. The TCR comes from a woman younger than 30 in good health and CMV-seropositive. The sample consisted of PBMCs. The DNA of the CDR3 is TGTGCCAGCAGCGCTACTGACACAGATACGCAGTATTTT. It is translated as CASSATDTDTQYF.